Reported below is one TCR beta chain. As yet, its antigen is unknown. This sample is drawn from a study of blood T cells in healthy people across ages. The V gene's germline CDR1 is LGHNA and CDR2 YSLEER. CDR3 size: 16 residues. V lost 4 bases and J lost 0; bases outside the gene matches: 5. Study-wide results and limits: Shifts in expanded clonotypes may have been confounded by donor CMV status, which was unknown.

A second PCR, run for roughly 7 to 11 cycles, used a sample-barcoded 5' primer plus a J-beta primer mix. Each of the cDNA molecules was tagged by a template-switch adaptor with 12 random nucleotides. A single record per CDR3 protein comes from TCRdb applying MiXCR to the 5' RACE reads. Of 1.5 million to 2 million distinct CDR3 sequences in the sample, under 30% were seen once. All donors came from Russia, were Caucasian and healthy, and spanned ages roughly 6 to 100. The authors drew 7.5 to 10 milliliters of peripheral blood from each donor. J is TRBJ2-3 and V is TRBV4-3; 9 nucleotides match TRBD2. This TCR came from a woman in her twenties or thirties in good health. The sequencing input was blood. CDR3 sequence reads: CASSPRGLASTDTQYF. The CDR3 coding sequence is TGCGCCAGCAGCCCGCGGGGACTAGCAAGCACAGATACGCAGTATTTT.